The rows below give T cell receptor beta chains drawn from one sample of a study of T cell responses to AZD1222 COVID-19 vaccine. Sequencing used immunoSEQ multiplex PCR; TCRdb keeps in-frame clones, though not all of them. Here the sample spans approximately 100,000 clones, roughly 86% being singletons. Material: peripheral blood, obtained 28 days after the second AZD1222 dose. The source is an adult who received the AZD1222 COVID-19 vaccine. Both conserved end residues are part of each CDR3. Fields, in order: clone size, CDR3 length, J gene, D gene, V gene, CDR3 protein, CDR3 DNA. D genes are given only for firm matches. Size is omitted from some rows. Given values are once, few, many or a class for expanded clones.

>NA|15|TRBJ1-2|NA|TRBV14
CASSQARGARTGYTF
TGTGCCAGCAGCCAGGCGAGGGGGGCTCGGACTGGCTACACCTTC
>NA|16|TRBJ1-2|TRBD1|TRBV7-9
CASSLGGQGKAYGYTF
TGTGCCAGCAGCTTAGGCGGACAGGGGAAGGCCTATGGCTACACCTTC
>once|12|TRBJ2-1|NA|TRBV7-3
CASSLRDSEQFF
TGTGCCAGCAGCTTGCGGGACTCGGAGCAGTTCTTC
>NA|13|TRBJ2-7|NA|TRBV7-9
CASSFAGTYEQYF
TGTGCCAGCAGCTTCGCCGGAACCTACGAGCAGTACTTC
>NA|14|TRBJ2-1|TRBD2|TRBV9
CASGSAGFYNEQFF
TGTGCCAGCGGCTCAGCGGGGTTTTACAATGAGCAGTTCTTC
>NA|13|TRBJ1-1|TRBD1|TRBV30
CAWSSDRGLEAFF
TGTGCCTGGAGTAGCGACAGGGGGCTAGAAGCTTTCTTT
>NA|17|TRBJ2-3|NA|TRBV12-5
CASGDGKGGSSTDTQYF
TGTGCTAGTGGTGATGGTAAGGGGGGATCCAGCACAGATACGCAGTATTTT
>NA|14|TRBJ1-4|TRBD1|TRBV5-6
CASSSGQGVFQLFF
TGTGCCAGCAGCTCGGGACAGGGGGTTTTTCAACTGTTTTTT
>once|15|TRBJ1-1|NA|TRBV2
CASTSGLGMNTEAFF
TGTGCCAGCACTTCAGGGTTAGGGATGAACACTGAAGCTTTCTTT
>NA|16|TRBJ2-7|TRBD2|TRBV11-3
CASSLGLAGGSYEQYF
TGTGCCAGCAGCTTAGGACTAGCGGGAGGCTCCTACGAGCAGTACTTC
>NA|11|TRBJ1-1|NA|TRBV2
CASSELFRAFF
TGTGCCAGCAGTGAACTGTTCAGGGCTTTCTTT